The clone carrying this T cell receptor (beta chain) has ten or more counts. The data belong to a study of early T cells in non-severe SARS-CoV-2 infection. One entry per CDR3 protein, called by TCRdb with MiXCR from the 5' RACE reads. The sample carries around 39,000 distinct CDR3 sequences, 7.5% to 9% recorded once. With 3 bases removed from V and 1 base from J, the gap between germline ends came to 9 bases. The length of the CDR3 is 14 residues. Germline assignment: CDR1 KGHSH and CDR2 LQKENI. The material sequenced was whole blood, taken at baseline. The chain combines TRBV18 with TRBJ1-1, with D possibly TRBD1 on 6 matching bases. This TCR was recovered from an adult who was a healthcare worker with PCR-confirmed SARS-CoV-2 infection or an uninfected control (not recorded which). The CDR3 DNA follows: TGTGCCAGCTCACCGGGGGGCTCGAACACTGAAGCTTTCTTT. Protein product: CASSPGGSNTEAFF.